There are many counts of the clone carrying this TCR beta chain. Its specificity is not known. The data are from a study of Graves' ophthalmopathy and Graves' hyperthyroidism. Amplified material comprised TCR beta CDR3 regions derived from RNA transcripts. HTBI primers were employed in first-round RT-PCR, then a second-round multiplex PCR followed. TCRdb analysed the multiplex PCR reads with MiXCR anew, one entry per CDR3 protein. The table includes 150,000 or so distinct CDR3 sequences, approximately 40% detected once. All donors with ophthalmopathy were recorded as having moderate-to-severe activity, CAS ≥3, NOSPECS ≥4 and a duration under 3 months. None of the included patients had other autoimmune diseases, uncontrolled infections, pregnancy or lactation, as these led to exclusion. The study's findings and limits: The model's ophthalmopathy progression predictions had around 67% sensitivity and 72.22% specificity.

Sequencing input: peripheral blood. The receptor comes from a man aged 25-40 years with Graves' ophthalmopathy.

CDR3 region: CATLSGGWTEAFF. DNA for the CDR3: TGTGCCACTCTCAGCGGGGGCTGGACTGAAGCTTTCTTT. This chain links TRBV6-5 with TRBJ1-1; a possible D gene is TRBD1 (6 bases). CDR3 length: 13 residues. The V end was cut by 10 bases, the J end by 5 bases, with 17 bases between. CDR1 is MNHEY, CDR2 SVGAGI, per germline.